Presented here are 5 T cell receptor beta chains from one specimen sequenced in a study of blood T cell repertoires in COVID-19. Using immunoSEQ multiplex PCR, the repertoire was profiled, and TCRdb retains in-frame clones only, with some absent. Among 120,000 or so clones listed, about four fifths were seen once. The sample comprised peripheral blood. These receptor sequences come from a man aged 30 to 39 with COVID-19, enrolled during active disease.

The gene calls are TRBV19 and TRBJ1-5, with TRBD1 identical over 8 bases. With 4 bases clipped from V and 3 bases from J, the junction kept 11 bases outside the gene matches. Germline V gives CDR1 LNHDA, CDR2 SQIVND (reference sequence). The CDR3 has 17 residues. CDR3 nucleotides: TGTGCCAGTAGTACTCCCCCGGACAGGGCTTTCAATCAGCCCCAGCATTTT. Protein: CASSTPPDRAFNQPQHF.

V gene TRBV10-2 combines with J gene TRBJ2-2, with 9 bases that match TRBD1. This CDR3 has 16 amino acids. Germline V CDR1 and CDR2: WSHSY, SAAADI. The ends lost 3 bases at V and 3 bases at J; junction bases unmatched: 5. Written as DNA, the CDR3 is TGCGCCAGCAGTGAAGACAGGGGGTTGGACACCGGGGAGCTGTTTTTT. Protein: CASSEDRGLDTGELFF.

The chain uses TRBV25-1 and TRBJ1-1; D gene ambiguous. V was cut by 2 bases and J by 4 bases, with 11 bases left in between. Germline V gives CDR1 MGHDK, CDR2 SYGVNS. The CDR3 is 14 amino acids. CDR3 sequence: CASSEPGVGTEAFF. The CDR3 nucleotides are TGTGCCAGCAGTGAACCCGGAGTAGGCACTGAAGCTTTCTTT.

This clone appeared a few times. The chain is built from TRBV18 and TRBJ2-5; 7 bases fit TRBD1. V was pared by 0 bases and J by 5 bases, with 3 bases of the junction left unmatched. Germline V gives CDR1 KGHSH, CDR2 LQKENI. The CDR3 spans 14 residues. CDR3 protein: CASSPPGQRETQYF. The CDR3 nucleotides are TGTGCCAGCTCACCACCGGGACAGCGGGAGACCCAGTACTTC.

The J gene is TRBJ2-1, the V gene TRBV14; D perhaps matches TRBD1 (5 bases). Trimming pared 4 bases from V and 0 bases from J, leaving 10 bases between. Germline V CDR1 and CDR2: SGHDN, FVKESK. This CDR3 contains 15 residues. This chain's CDR3 is CASSPDTPSYNEQFF. CDR3 nucleotide sequence: TGTGCCAGCAGCCCGGACACCCCCTCCTACAATGAGCAGTTCTTC.